This T cell receptor (beta chain) was obtained from a study of CD4 and CD8 cells across lung adenocarcinoma regions. The patients had localized lung adenocarcinoma, a non-small cell subtype. The CDR3 contains 13 residues. Per germline, CDR1 MNHNS and CDR2 SASEGT. Concerning this clonotype itself: An end of the junction does not agree with germline; a read error may underlie this.

TCRdb recomputed calls from the PCR reads with MiXCR, one row per CDR3 protein. The profile shows a few thousand distinct CDR3 sequences, 65% of them singletons. The V call is TRBV6-1, the J call TRBJ2-1; D call uncertain. Sequencing used CD8+ T cells from the margin of a lung tumor. The clonotype comes from a female donor with lung adenocarcinoma. The CD4 and CD8 labels of this study may be unreliable. CDR3 region: CASSEAWVGEQLF. The CDR3 bases are TGTGCCAGCAGTGAAGCTTGGGTGGGTGAGCAGTTATTC.